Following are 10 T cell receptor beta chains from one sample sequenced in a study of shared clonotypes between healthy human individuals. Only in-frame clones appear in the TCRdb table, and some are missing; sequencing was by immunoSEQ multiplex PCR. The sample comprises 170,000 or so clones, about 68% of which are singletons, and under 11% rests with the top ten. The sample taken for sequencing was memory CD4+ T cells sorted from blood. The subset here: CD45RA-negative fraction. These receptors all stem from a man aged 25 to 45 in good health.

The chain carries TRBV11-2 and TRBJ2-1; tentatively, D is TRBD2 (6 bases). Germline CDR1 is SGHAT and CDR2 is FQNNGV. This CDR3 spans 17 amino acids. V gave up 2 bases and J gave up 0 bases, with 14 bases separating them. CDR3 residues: CASSLRSSESSYNEQFF. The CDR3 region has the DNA TGTGCCAGCAGCTTACGGTCTAGCGAGAGCTCCTACAATGAGCAGTTCTTC.

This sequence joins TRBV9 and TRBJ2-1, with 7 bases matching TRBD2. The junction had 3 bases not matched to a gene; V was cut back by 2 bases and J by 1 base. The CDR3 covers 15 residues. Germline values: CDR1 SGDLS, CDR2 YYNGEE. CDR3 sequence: CASSVLAESYNEQFF. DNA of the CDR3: TGTGCCAGCAGCGTGCTAGCGGAATCCTACAATGAGCAGTTCTTC.

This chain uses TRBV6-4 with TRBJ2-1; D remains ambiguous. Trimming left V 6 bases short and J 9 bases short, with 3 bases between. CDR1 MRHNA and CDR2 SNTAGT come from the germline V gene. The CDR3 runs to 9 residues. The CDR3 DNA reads TGTGCCAGCAGAACTGAGCAGTTCTTC. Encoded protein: CASRTEQFF.

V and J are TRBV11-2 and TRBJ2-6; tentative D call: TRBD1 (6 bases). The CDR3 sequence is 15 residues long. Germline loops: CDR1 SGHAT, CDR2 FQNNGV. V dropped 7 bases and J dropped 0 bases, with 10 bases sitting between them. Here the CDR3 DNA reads TGTGCCAGCACCCGGACAGTCTCTGGGGCCAACGTCCTGACTTTC. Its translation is CASTRTVSGANVLTF.

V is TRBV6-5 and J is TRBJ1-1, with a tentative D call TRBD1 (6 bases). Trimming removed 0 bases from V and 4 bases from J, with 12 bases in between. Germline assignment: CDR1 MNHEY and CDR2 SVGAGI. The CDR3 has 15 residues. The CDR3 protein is CASSYSRGQGTEAFF. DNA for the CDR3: TGTGCCAGCAGTTACTCTCGGGGGCAGGGCACTGAAGCTTTCTTT.

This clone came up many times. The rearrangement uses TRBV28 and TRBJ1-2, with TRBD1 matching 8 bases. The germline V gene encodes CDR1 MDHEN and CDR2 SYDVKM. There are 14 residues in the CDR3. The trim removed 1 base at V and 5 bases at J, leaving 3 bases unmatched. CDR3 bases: TGTGCCAGCAGTTTATACCAGGGGGCTTATGGCTACACCTTC. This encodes CASSLYQGAYGYTF.

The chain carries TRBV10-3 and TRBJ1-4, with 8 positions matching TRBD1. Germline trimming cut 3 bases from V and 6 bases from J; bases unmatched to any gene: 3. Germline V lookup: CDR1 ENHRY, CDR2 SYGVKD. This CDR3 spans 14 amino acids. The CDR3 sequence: CAISEEQGDEKLFF. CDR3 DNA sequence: TGTGCCATCAGTGAAGAACAGGGGGATGAAAAACTGTTTTTT.

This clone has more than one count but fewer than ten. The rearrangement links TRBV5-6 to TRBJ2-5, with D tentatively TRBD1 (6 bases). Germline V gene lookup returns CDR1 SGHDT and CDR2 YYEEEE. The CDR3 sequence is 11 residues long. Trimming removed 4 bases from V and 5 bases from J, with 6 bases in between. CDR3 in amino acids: CASSRGETQYF. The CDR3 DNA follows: TGTGCCAGCAGCAGGGGGGAGACCCAGTACTTC.

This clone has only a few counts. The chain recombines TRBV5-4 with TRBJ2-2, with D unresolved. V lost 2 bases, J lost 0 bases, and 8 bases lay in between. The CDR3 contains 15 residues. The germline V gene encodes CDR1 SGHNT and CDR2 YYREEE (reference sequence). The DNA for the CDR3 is TGTGCCAGCAGCTTAGACTTGACGAACACCGGGGAGCTGTTTTTT. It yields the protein CASSLDLTNTGELFF.

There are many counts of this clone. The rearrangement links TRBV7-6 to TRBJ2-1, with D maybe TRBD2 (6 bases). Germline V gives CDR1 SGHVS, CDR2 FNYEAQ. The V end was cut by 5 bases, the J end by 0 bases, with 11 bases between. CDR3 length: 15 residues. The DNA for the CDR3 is TGTGCCAGCAGCCCTAGCGAAAGCTCCTACAATGAGCAGTTCTTC. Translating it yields CASSPSESSYNEQFF.